The next 15 T cell receptor beta chains were all read from a single sample in a study of type 1 and type 2 diabetes patients. Genomic DNA was the PCR template. The TCR beta CDR3 region was amplified using 30 forward and 13 reverse primers. TCRdb reprocessed the multiplex PCR reads via MiXCR and lists one record per CDR3 protein. This table holds about 270,000 distinct CDR3 sequences, roughly 50% found once. The sample taken for sequencing was peripheral blood mononuclear cells (PBMCs). The source is a man younger than 30 with type 2 diabetes.

Comments on this clonotype: This may stem from a read error, because a much larger clone lies one nucleotide away. The genes are TRBV10-3 and TRBJ1-4; D is undetermined. The CDR3 sequence is 12 residues long. CDR1 and CDR2 from the germline V gene are ENHRY and SYGVKD. The CDR3 DNA follows: TGTGCCATCAGTGAAAACACTGAAAAACTGTCTTTT. Translating it yields CAISENTEKLSF.

This clonotype is a singleton in its sample. The V and J genes are TRBV29-1 and TRBJ2-5; tentatively, D is TRBD1 (6 bases). This CDR3 has 13 residues. CDR1 is SQVTM and CDR2 is ANQGSEA in the germline V gene. With 6 bases removed from V and 2 bases from J, the gap between germline ends came to 13 bases. CDR3 amino acids: CSVPRGPQETQYF. DNA for the CDR3: TGCAGCGTCCCCAGGGGACCTCAAGAGACCCAGTACTTC.

The CDR3: CASSRGRSGTEAFF. The CDR3 DNA reads as TGTGCCAGCAGCCGTGGGAGATCAGGCACTGAAGCTTTCTTT. V is TRBV7-3 and J is TRBJ1-1, with unresolved D. CDR3 length: 14 amino acids. V was clipped by 5 bases and J by 4 bases, with 14 bases between them. Germline V gene data show CDR1 as SGHTA and CDR2 as FQGTGA.

In regard to this clonotype: The CDR3 does not close with the conserved phenylalanine or tryptophan, likely indicating a read error. The chain recombines TRBV14 with TRBJ2-5; 7 nucleotides agree with TRBD1. Per germline, CDR1 SGHDN and CDR2 FVKESK. The CDR3 has 15 residues. The V gene end was trimmed by 4 bases and the J gene end by 5 bases; junction bases not matched to a gene: 10. Here the CDR3 reads CASSRLRGQHETQYL. For the CDR3, the DNA is TGTGCCAGCAGCCGGTTACGGGGACAGCATGAGACCCAGTACCTC.

This clonotype was recorded many times. This chain joins TRBV19 and TRBJ2-7, with D possibly being TRBD1 or TRBD2 (5 bases each). V lost 5 bases to trimming and J lost 3 bases, with 17 bases between them. The CDR3 runs to 15 residues. CDR1 is LNHDA and CDR2 is SQIVND in the germline V gene (reference sequence). CDR3 sequence (DNA): TGTGCCAGTAGTCCGCGGACACCGGAGGTCTACGAGCAGTACTTC. Protein sequence: CASSPRTPEVYEQYF. Together with reference TRBV19 and TRBJ2-7, the CDR3 gives the full variable domain: DGGITQSPKYLFRKEGQNVTLSCEQNLNHDAMYWYRQDPGQGLRLIYYSQIVNDFQKGDIAEGYSVSREKKESFPLTVTSAQKNPTAFYLCASSPRTPEVYEQYFGPGTRLTVT.

The chain is built from TRBV7-2 and TRBJ2-7; D unresolved. The CDR3 totals 14 residues. Germline V CDR1 and CDR2: SGHTA, FQGNSA. The germline V and J ends were trimmed by 1 base and 6 bases, with 13 bases remaining between them. The CDR3: CASSLEARSREQYF. CDR3 bases: TGTGCCAGCAGCTTAGAGGCGAGGAGTCGCGAGCAGTACTTC.

In DNA, the CDR3 is TGTGCCAGCAGCTTCCCTATGACATTAGGTGCGGGCGAGACCCAGTACTTC. Encoded protein: CASSFPMTLGAGETQYF. The rearrangement links TRBV11-2 to TRBJ2-5, with D tentatively TRBD2 (5 bases). The CDR3 has 17 amino acids. Germline loops: CDR1 SGHAT, CDR2 FQNNGV. The ends were cut back, 3 bases at V and 5 bases at J, with 22 bases in the middle.

The rearrangement links TRBV29-1 to TRBJ1-1, with a tentative D call TRBD1 (6 bases). The length of the CDR3 is 12 residues. Germline V CDR1 and CDR2: SQVTM, ANQGSEA. V lost 5 bases and J 2 bases, leaving 9 bases between the germline ends. CDR3 DNA sequence: TGCAGCGTTCTCAGGGGAAACACTGAAGCTTTCTTT. This encodes CSVLRGNTEAFF.

The chain links TRBV20-1 to TRBJ1-4; tentatively, D is TRBD1 (5 bases). CDR1 is DFQATT, CDR2 SNEGSKA, per germline (reference sequence). The CDR3 spans 17 residues. Trimming cost V 3 bases and J 0 bases, with 17 bases left between them. Written as DNA, the CDR3 is TGCAGTGCTAGGACGGGGGAGCTCCCCACAACTAATGAAAAACTGTTTTTT. This translates into CSARTGELPTTNEKLFF.

This clonotype appeared a few times. The rearrangement uses TRBV19 and TRBJ1-1; no clear D. Trimming shortened V by 2 bases and J by 1 base, and 8 bases separated the two germline ends. This CDR3 spans 14 amino acids. Per germline, CDR1 LNHDA and CDR2 SQIVND (reference sequence). The CDR3 spells CASSIHQKNTEAFF. The CDR3 DNA is TGTGCCAGTAGTATACATCAGAAGAACACTGAAGCTTTCTTT.

This clonotype has a handful of counts. The V and J genes are TRBV19 and TRBJ1-4; the match to TRBD1 covers 11 bases. The CDR3 sequence is 14 residues long. With V trimmed by 6 bases and J by 7 bases, 4 bases remained unmatched. Germline CDR1 reads LNHDA; CDR2 reads SQIVND (reference sequence). Here the CDR3 DNA reads TGTGCCAGTAGACTCGGGACAGGGGGTGAAAAACTGTTTTTT. It is translated as CASRLGTGGEKLFF.

This chain joins TRBV10-3 and TRBJ1-1, with 8 bases fitting TRBD1. The V gene end was trimmed by 10 bases and the J gene end by 5 bases; junction bases not matched to a gene: 6. Germline CDR1 is ENHRY and CDR2 is SYGVKD. The CDR3 is 12 residues long. The CDR3 spells CATRTGGTEAFF. Here the CDR3 DNA reads TGTGCCACCAGAACAGGGGGTACTGAAGCTTTCTTT.

The chain is built from TRBV5-1 and TRBJ1-4, with 9 bases identical to TRBD1. CDR3 length: 16 residues. From germline, CDR1 is SGHRS and CDR2 YFSETQ. V was clipped by 1 base and J by 8 bases; unmatched bases: 9. This CDR3 reads CASSLNMDRGGEKLFF. The DNA for the CDR3 is TGCGCCAGCAGCTTGAATATGGACAGGGGTGGGGAAAAACTGTTTTTT.

This chain connects TRBV5-1 to TRBJ2-2; D possibly corresponds to TRBD2 (6 bases). V lost 3 bases and J 0 bases, leaving 12 bases between the germline ends. The germline V gene has CDR1 SGHRS and CDR2 YFSETQ. The CDR3 sequence is 16 residues long. The CDR3 DNA is TGCGCCAGCAGCTCCGGGACTCTTACGAACACCGGGGAGCTGTTTTTT. Translated: CASSSGTLTNTGELFF.

J is TRBJ2-5 and V is TRBV12-3 or TRBV12-4; 7 bases align to TRBD1. This CDR3 has 14 residues. The junction had 8 bases not matched to a gene; V was cut back by 5 bases and J by 5 bases. CDR3 coding DNA: TGTGCCAGCAGTCTCGACAGGGACGAGGAGACCCAGTACTTC. This codes for CASSLDRDEETQYF.